These 28 T cell receptor beta chains were all obtained from the same sample, sequenced in a study of blood T cell repertoires in COVID-19 (TCRdb year 2020). Libraries were constructed by the immunoSEQ multiplex PCR assay. TCRdb took over this immuneACCESS table, retaining in-frame rearrangements with V and J assigned. Such tables are incomplete; in checked studies, under half of the missing clones stem from an unresolved V gene, and the remainder is unexplained. The sample includes approximately 480,000 clones, with 89% observed a single time. Of the sample, 0.9% is held by the ten largest clones. Sequencing input: peripheral blood. The source is a man aged 18 to 29 with COVID-19, enrolled during active disease.

The chain is built from TRBV11-3 and TRBJ2-1, with D maybe TRBD2 (5 bases). CDR1 and CDR2 (germline): SGHNT, YENEEA. The CDR3 is made up of 14 amino acids. Trimming stripped 4 bases from V and 3 bases from J, with 10 bases between. The CDR3 DNA follows: TGTGCCAGCAGCTCACGAAGCGGCTACAATGAGCAGTTCTTC. This encodes CASSSRSGYNEQFF.

This chain joins TRBV3-1 (or the pseudogene TRBV3-2) and TRBJ1-2; D may be TRBD1 (6 bases). The CDR3 covers 14 residues. V dropped 5 bases and J dropped 5 bases, with 15 bases sitting between them. Germline CDR1 LGHDT, CDR2 YNNKEL (reference sequence). The CDR3 here is CASSNRTGNYGYTF. The DNA for the CDR3 is TGTGCCAGCAGCAACAGAACAGGGAATTATGGCTACACCTTC.

The chain employs TRBV3-1 (or the pseudogene TRBV3-2) and TRBJ2-1, with TRBD2 matching 8 bases. Germline V gives CDR1 LGHDT, CDR2 YNNKEL (reference sequence). With 1 base clipped from V and 7 bases from J, the junction kept 3 bases outside the gene matches. There are 14 residues in the CDR3. CDR3 in DNA: TGTGCCAGCAGCCAAGGACTAGCGTCTAATGAGCAGTTCTTC. Translated: CASSQGLASNEQFF.

This rearrangement joins TRBV7-8 to TRBJ1-2; D is possibly TRBD1 (6 bases). Germline V gene sequence: CDR1 SGHVS, CDR2 FQNEAQ. V was shortened by 0 bases and J by 4 bases, with 9 bases between the two germline ends. This CDR3 region has 14 residues. CDR3 sequence: CASSLARGAYGYTF. The CDR3 region has the DNA TGTGCCAGCAGCTTAGCCAGGGGTGCCTATGGCTACACCTTC.

This clone was seen just once. V usage is TRBV18 and J usage is TRBJ2-7; D gene uncertain. This CDR3 contains 11 residues. Trimming cost V 2 bases and J 6 bases, with 5 bases left between them. Looked up from germline, CDR1 is KGHSH and CDR2 is LQKENI. The DNA of the CDR3 is TGTGCCAGCTCACCAGCGGTCGAGCAGTACTTC. This translates into CASSPAVEQYF.

This clone is a singleton in its sample. The V call is TRBV19, the J call TRBJ2-2; 7 nucleotides agree with TRBD2. The junction had 10 bases not matched to a gene; V was cut back by 4 bases and J by 5 bases. This CDR3 has 16 residues. Germline V CDR1 and CDR2: LNHDA, SQIVND (reference sequence). The CDR3 loop reads CASSSIRTRITGELFF. CDR3 in DNA: TGTGCCAGTAGTAGTATCCGGACTAGAATTACCGGGGAGCTGTTTTTT.

This rearrangement joins TRBV3-1 (or the pseudogene TRBV3-2) to TRBJ1-3; D gene unclear. The germline V gene encodes CDR1 LGHDT and CDR2 YNNKEL (reference sequence). The CDR3 has 15 residues. The ends were cut back, 1 base at V and 4 bases at J, with 11 bases in the middle. In DNA form, the CDR3 reads TGTGCCAGCAGCCAAGTCAGTTTGTGGGGAAACACCATATATTTT. This encodes CASSQVSLWGNTIYF.

This chain uses TRBV29-1 with TRBJ2-1; no firm D call. V lost 4 bases and J 10 bases, leaving 17 bases between the germline ends. Germline-derived CDR1 and CDR2 are SQVTM and ANQGSEA. CDR3 size: 13 residues. CDR3 amino acids: CSVVESLAWEQFF. The CDR3 DNA is TGCAGCGTTGTTGAGTCCCTCGCCTGGGAGCAGTTCTTC.

The genes are TRBV14 and TRBJ2-7, with D unresolved. Germline V gene data show CDR1 as SGHDN and CDR2 as FVKESK. The CDR3 is 14 residues long. Trimming pared 4 bases from V and 0 bases from J, leaving 10 bases between. The CDR3 region has the DNA TGTGCCAGCAGCCCTACACGGAGCTCCTACGAGCAGTACTTC. Translated: CASSPTRSSYEQYF.

This sequence joins TRBV3-1 (or the pseudogene TRBV3-2) and TRBJ1-3, with a weak D call TRBD1 (6 bases). V was clipped by 3 bases and J by 10 bases, with 13 bases between them. Per the germline V gene, CDR1 is LGHDT and CDR2 is YNNKEL (reference sequence). CDR3 length equals 13 residues. The CDR3 loop reads CASSQGAPGTIYF. The CDR3 DNA sequence: TGTGCCAGCAGCCAGGGGGCCCCTGGGACCATATATTTT.

This chain joins TRBV6-6 and TRBJ2-7, with TRBD1 matching 9 bases. The CDR3 has 18 residues. Germline lookup yields CDR1 MNHNY and CDR2 SVGAGI (reference sequence). V shed 5 bases, J shed 5 bases, and the junction held 19 bases outside the gene matches. CDR3: CASSPSPGTGWTFHEQYF. DNA of the CDR3: TGTGCCAGCAGTCCAAGTCCCGGGACAGGGTGGACTTTCCACGAGCAGTACTTC.

The genes are TRBV6-2 or TRBV6-3 and TRBJ1-2; D is unclear. V was trimmed by 6 bases and J by 2 bases, leaving 10 bases between them. The V gene's germline CDR1 is MNHEY and CDR2 SVGEGT. The CDR3 is 13 residues long. The CDR3 region is CASSRTGNYGYTF. CDR3 nucleotide sequence: TGTGCCAGCAGCCGGACGGGGAACTATGGCTACACCTTC.

This clone was counted once. The V gene is TRBV7-2, the J gene TRBJ2-2; TRBD1 might be the D (5 bases). The CDR3 contains 17 residues. Deletions cut 0 bases from V and 1 base from J, with 12 bases between. Germline lookup yields CDR1 SGHTA and CDR2 FQGNSA. The CDR3 spells CASSLAPLTGNTGELFF. The CDR3 DNA is TGTGCCAGCAGCTTAGCGCCCCTAACAGGGAACACCGGGGAGCTGTTTTTT.

V and J are TRBV18 and TRBJ1-2; TRBD1 aligns across 7 bases. Per germline, CDR1 KGHSH and CDR2 LQKENI. V was pared by 4 bases and J by 0 bases, with 8 bases of the junction left unmatched. CDR3 size: 16 residues. CDR3 coding DNA: TGTGCCAGCTCACTCCAAAGGGACAGACCTAACTATGGCTACACCTTC. Protein product: CASSLQRDRPNYGYTF.

CDR3 bases: TGTGCCAGCAGACCTGGGACAGCTAATTCACCCCTCCACTTT. This sequence encodes CASRPGTANSPLHF. The V gene is TRBV27, the J gene TRBJ1-6, with 7 bases identical to TRBD1. Per the germline V gene, CDR1 is MNHEY and CDR2 is SMNVEV (reference sequence). J lost 6 bases, V lost 6 bases, and 5 bases had no gene match. The CDR3 is 14 amino acids.

Only a few counts were recorded for this clone. J is TRBJ1-2 and V is TRBV20-1; possible D gene TRBD1, 5 bases. Germline V gene data show CDR1 as DFQATT and CDR2 as SNEGSKA (reference sequence). V lost 3 bases, J lost 4 bases, and 6 bases lay in between. This CDR3 is built from 11 residues. The chain's CDR3 is CSARQGYGYTF. Written as DNA, the CDR3 is TGCAGTGCTAGGCAGGGCTATGGCTACACCTTC.

The rearrangement links TRBV7-9 to TRBJ2-1; 10 bases are a match to TRBD2. The CDR3 sequence is 17 residues long. V was clipped by 4 bases and J by 0 bases; unmatched bases: 6. Per germline, CDR1 SEHNR and CDR2 FQNEAQ (reference sequence). The CDR3 sequence: CASSSPLAGLSYNEQFF. DNA for the CDR3: TGTGCCAGCAGCTCACCACTAGCGGGACTCTCCTACAATGAGCAGTTCTTC.

V is TRBV7-8 and J is TRBJ1-2; D may be TRBD1 (6 bases). The CDR3 runs to 14 residues. Between the trimmed V and J ends, which lost 5 bases and 4 bases, there was a span of 14 bases. CDR1 is SGHVS, CDR2 FQNEAQ, per germline. The CDR3 sequence: CASSTTGLGYGYTF. DNA of the CDR3: TGTGCCAGCAGCACTACAGGGCTGGGCTATGGCTACACCTTC.

This chain links TRBV4-1 with TRBJ1-2, with 12 nucleotides matching TRBD1. The CDR3 spans 16 residues. The V segment lost 0 bases and the J segment 7 bases; nucleotides outside the gene matches: 6. CDR1 and CDR2 (germline): MGHRA, YSYEKL. CDR3 loop: CASSQDRDRGQIGYTF. The CDR3 bases are TGCGCCAGCAGCCAAGATCGGGACAGGGGGCAGATTGGCTACACCTTC.

V usage is TRBV4-1 and J usage is TRBJ2-1, with D tentatively TRBD2 (6 bases). Per germline, CDR1 MGHRA and CDR2 YSYEKL. The CDR3 is 14 residues long. Trimming took 4 bases from V and 9 from J, leaving 16 bases between them. The CDR3 protein is CASSLTSLEGEQFF. CDR3 coding DNA: TGCGCCAGCAGCCTGACTAGTCTGGAAGGTGAGCAGTTCTTC.

This clone appeared many times. CDR3 in DNA: TGCGCCAGCAGCCAAGATCGGGAGGGGCAGTTCTTC. Protein sequence: CASSQDREGQFF. The chain combines TRBV4-1 with TRBJ2-1, with 8 bases lining up with TRBD2. This CDR3 is built from 12 residues. Germline V CDR1 and CDR2: MGHRA, YSYEKL. V trimming: 0 bases; J trimming: 12 bases; junction bases outside the gene matches: 1.

The table lists this clone with a count of one. This chain joins TRBV11-1 and TRBJ2-5; D call uncertain. The CDR3 is made up of 11 amino acids. V was shortened by 4 bases and J by 2 bases, with 2 bases between the two germline ends. The germline V gene has CDR1 SGHAT and CDR2 FQDESV (reference sequence). The CDR3 here is CASSSQETQYF. DNA for the CDR3: TGTGCCAGCAGCTCACAAGAGACCCAGTACTTC.

The chain combines TRBV27 with TRBJ1-1, with D perhaps matching TRBD1 (5 bases). Per germline, CDR1 MNHEY and CDR2 SMNVEV (reference sequence). V was pared by 5 bases and J by 2 bases, with 12 bases between. This CDR3 has 14 residues. The CDR3 spells CASSGTRVNTEAFF. As DNA, the CDR3 is TGTGCCAGCAGTGGAACCAGGGTAAACACTGAAGCTTTCTTT.

The V and J genes are TRBV7-9 and TRBJ2-1; 8 bases are shared with TRBD1. Germline V CDR1 and CDR2: SEHNR, FQNEAQ (reference sequence). The junction had 2 bases not matched to a gene; V was cut back by 1 base and J by 3 bases. The length of the CDR3 is 15 residues. Here the CDR3 reads CASSLGDRRYNEQFF. CDR3 DNA sequence: TGTGCCAGCAGCTTAGGGGACAGGCGCTACAATGAGCAGTTCTTC.

This clone has only a few counts. Written as DNA, the CDR3 is TGTGCCAGCAGCTCCCCGCGGGAGCAGTTCTTC. This encodes CASSSPREQFF. V and J are TRBV5-4 and TRBJ2-1; D ambiguous. Between the trimmed V and J ends, which lost 3 bases and 10 bases, there was a span of 8 bases. Germline V lookup: CDR1 SGHNT, CDR2 YYREEE (reference sequence). This CDR3 spans 11 amino acids.

The chain has TRBV7-2 and TRBJ2-6; no clear D gene. The CDR3 covers 14 residues. Trimming cost V 5 bases and J 4 bases, with 9 bases left between them. CDR1 is SGHTA and CDR2 is FQGNSA in the germline V gene. The CDR3 sequence: CASSRRSGANVLTF. As DNA, the CDR3 is TGTGCCAGCAGCAGGCGGTCGGGGGCCAACGTCCTGACTTTC.

Only a few counts were recorded for this clone. The gene calls are TRBV9 and TRBJ2-1; 7 bases are a match to TRBD2. This CDR3 is built from 15 residues. Germline assignment: CDR1 SGDLS and CDR2 YYNGEE. The ends lost 4 bases at V and 0 bases at J; junction bases unmatched: 4. For the CDR3, the DNA is TGTGCCAGCAGCTCAGGCGGGAGCTCCTACAATGAGCAGTTCTTC. Amino acid sequence: CASSSGGSSYNEQFF. Combining the CDR3 with reference TRBV9 and TRBJ2-1 gives the whole variable domain DSGVTQTPKHLITATGQRVTLRCSPRSGDLSVYWYQQSLDQGLQFLIQYYNGEERAKGNILERFSAQQFPDLHSELNLSSLELGDSALYFCASSSGGSSYNEQFFGPGTRLTVL.

The table lists this clone with a few counts. The V and J genes are TRBV19 and TRBJ2-2; 7 nucleotides agree with TRBD1. Per germline, CDR1 LNHDA and CDR2 SQIVND (reference sequence). The V gene end was trimmed by 2 bases and the J gene end by 4 bases; junction bases not matched to a gene: 1. CDR3 size: 14 residues. The CDR3 bases are TGTGCCAGTAGTATAAACAGGGGCACCGGGGAGCTGTTTTTT. Protein sequence: CASSINRGTGELFF.